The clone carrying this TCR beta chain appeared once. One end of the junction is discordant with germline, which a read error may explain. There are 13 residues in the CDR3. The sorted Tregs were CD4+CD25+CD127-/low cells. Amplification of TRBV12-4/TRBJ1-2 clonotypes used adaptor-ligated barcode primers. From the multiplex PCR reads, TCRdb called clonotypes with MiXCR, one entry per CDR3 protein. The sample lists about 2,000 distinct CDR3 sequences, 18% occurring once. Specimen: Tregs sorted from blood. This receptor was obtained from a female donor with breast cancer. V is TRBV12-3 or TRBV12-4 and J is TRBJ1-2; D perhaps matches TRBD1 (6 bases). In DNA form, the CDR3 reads TGTGCCAGCAGCGGGACAACTAACTACGGCTACACCTTC. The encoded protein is CASSGTTNYGYTF.